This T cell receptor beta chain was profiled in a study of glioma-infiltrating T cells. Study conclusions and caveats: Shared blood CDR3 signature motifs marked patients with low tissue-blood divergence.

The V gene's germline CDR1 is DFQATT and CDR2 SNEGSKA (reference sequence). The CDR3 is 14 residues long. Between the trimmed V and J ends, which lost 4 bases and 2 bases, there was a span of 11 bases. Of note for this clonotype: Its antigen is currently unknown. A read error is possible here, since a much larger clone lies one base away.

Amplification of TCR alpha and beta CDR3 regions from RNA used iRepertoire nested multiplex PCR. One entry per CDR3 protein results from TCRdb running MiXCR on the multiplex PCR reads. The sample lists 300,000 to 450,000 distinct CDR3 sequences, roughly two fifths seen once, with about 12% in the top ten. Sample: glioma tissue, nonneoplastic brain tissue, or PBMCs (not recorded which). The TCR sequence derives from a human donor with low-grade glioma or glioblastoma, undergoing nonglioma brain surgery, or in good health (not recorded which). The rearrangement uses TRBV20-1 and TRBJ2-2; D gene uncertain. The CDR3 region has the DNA TGCAGTGCTAAAGCACCAGCTAACACCGGGGAGCTGTTTTTT. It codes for CSAKAPANTGELFF.